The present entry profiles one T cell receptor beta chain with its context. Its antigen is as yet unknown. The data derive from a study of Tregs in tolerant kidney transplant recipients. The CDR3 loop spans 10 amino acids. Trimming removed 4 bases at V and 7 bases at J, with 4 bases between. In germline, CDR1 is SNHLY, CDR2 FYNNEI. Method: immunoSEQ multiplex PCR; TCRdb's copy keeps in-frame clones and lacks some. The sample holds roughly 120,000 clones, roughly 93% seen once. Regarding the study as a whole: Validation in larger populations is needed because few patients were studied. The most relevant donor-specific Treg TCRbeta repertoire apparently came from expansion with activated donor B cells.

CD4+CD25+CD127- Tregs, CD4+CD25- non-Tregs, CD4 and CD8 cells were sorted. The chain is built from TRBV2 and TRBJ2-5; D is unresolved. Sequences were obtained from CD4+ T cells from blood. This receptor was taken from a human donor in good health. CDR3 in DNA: TGTGCCAGCAGTGTCGGGACCCAGTACTTC. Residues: CASSVGTQYF. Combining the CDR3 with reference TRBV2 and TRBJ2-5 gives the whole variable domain EPEVTQTPSHQVTQMGQEVILRCVPISNHLYFYWYRQILGQKVEFLVSFYNNEISEKSEIFDDQFSVERPDGSNFTLKIRSTKLEDSAMYFCASSVGTQYFGPGTRLLVL.